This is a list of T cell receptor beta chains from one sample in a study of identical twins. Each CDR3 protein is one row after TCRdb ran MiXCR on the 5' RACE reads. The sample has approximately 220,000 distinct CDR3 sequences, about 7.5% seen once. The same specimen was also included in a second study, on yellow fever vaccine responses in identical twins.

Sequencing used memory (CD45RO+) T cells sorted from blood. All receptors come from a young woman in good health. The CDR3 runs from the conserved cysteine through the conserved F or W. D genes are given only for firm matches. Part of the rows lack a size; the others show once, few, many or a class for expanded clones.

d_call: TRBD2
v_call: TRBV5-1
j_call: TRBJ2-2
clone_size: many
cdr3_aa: CASSLPAGVTGELFF
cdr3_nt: TGCGCCAGCAGCTTACCGGCGGGAGTCACCGGGGAGCTGTTTTTT

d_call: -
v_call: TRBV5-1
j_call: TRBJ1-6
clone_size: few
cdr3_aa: CASSSGSAGLLYNSPLHF
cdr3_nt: TGCGCCAGCAGCTCCGGGAGTGCAGGACTGCTCTATAATTCACCCCTCCACTTT

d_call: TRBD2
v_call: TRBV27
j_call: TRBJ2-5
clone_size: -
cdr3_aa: CASSLIAGGMETQYF
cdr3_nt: TGTGCCAGCAGTTTAATCGCGGGGGGGATGGAGACCCAGTACTTC

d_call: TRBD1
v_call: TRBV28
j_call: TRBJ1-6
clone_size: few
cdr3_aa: CASTPGQRNSPLHF
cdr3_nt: TGTGCCAGCACCCCGGGACAGAGGAACTCACCCCTCCACTTT

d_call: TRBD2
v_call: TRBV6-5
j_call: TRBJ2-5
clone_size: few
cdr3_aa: CASSFSVAGGQETQYF
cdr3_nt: TGTGCCAGCAGTTTCTCGGTAGCGGGGGGCCAAGAGACCCAGTACTTC

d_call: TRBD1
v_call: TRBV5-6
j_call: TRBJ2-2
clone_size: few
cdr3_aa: CASTETGAGGELFF
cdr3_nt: TGTGCCAGCACAGAGACAGGGGCGGGCGGGGAGCTGTTTTTT

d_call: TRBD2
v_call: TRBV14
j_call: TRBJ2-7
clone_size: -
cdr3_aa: CASSQDGASGSNYEQYF
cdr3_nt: TGTGCCAGCAGCCAAGATGGGGCTAGCGGGAGTAATTACGAGCAGTACTTC

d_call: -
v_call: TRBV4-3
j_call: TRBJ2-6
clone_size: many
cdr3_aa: CASSQGAGQTTLGANVLTF
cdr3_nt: TGCGCCAGCAGCCAAGGCGCAGGACAGACTACTCTGGGGGCCAACGTCCTGACTTTC

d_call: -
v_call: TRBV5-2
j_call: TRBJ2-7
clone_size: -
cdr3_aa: CASNSRTGDLYEQYF
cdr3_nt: TGTGCCAGCAACTCTCGGACAGGGGACCTCTACGAGCAGTACTTC

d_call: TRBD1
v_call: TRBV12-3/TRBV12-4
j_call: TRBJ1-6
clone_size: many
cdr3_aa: CASTRRQGGNSPLHF
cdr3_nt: TGTGCCAGCACCAGGAGACAGGGGGGGAATTCACCCCTCCACTTT

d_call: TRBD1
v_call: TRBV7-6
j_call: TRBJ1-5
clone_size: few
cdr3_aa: CASSLPDRAAQPQHF
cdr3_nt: TGTGCCAGCAGCTTACCGGACAGGGCAGCTCAGCCCCAGCATTTT

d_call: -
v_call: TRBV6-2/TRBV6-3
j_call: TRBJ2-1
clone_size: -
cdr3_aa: CASIFPWGDNEQFF
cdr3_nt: TGTGCCAGCATCTTTCCCTGGGGGGACAATGAGCAGTTCTTC

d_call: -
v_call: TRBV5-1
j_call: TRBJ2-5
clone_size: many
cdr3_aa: CASSFTPEETQYF
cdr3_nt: TGCGCCAGCAGCTTCACACCAGAAGAGACCCAGTACTTC

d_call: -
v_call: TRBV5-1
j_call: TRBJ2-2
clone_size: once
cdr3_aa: CASCLVQTKTGELFF
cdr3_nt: TGCGCCAGCTGCTTGGTTCAGACAAAAACCGGGGAGCTGTTTTTT

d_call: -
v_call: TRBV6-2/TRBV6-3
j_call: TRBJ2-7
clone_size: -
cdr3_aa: CASSEATGFYEQYF
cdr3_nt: TGTGCCAGCAGTGAGGCCACAGGGTTCTACGAGCAGTACTTC

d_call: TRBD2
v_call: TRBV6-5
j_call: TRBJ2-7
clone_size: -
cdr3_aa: CASSYSKTSEVYEQYF
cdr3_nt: TGTGCCAGCAGTTACTCGAAGACTAGCGAAGTCTACGAGCAGTACTTC

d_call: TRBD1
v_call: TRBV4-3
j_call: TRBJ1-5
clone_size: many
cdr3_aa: CASSQGVAGGYSNQPQHF
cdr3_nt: TGCGCCAGCAGCCAAGGAGTGGCAGGGGGTTATAGCAATCAGCCCCAGCATTTT

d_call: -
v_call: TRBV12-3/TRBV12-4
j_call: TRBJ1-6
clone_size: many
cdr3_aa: CASSLNSPLHF
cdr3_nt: TGTGCCAGCAGCCTTAATTCACCCCTCCACTTT